These 29 T cell receptor beta chains were sequenced from one sample in a study of shared clonotypes between healthy human individuals. Here immunoSEQ multiplex PCR was the method, and the copy in TCRdb shows in-frame clones only, minus some. The sample shows about 1 million clones, around 76% of them seen only once. The source material was memory CD4+ T cells sorted from blood. The subset is: CD45RA-negative fraction. These receptors were collected from a man between 18 and 29 years old in good health.

V gene TRBV5-5 combines with J gene TRBJ2-2; D call uncertain. This CDR3 has 14 residues. V lost 8 bases and J lost 0, with 11 bases in between. CDR1 and CDR2 from the germline V gene are SGHKS and YYEKEE (reference sequence). CDR3 nucleotide sequence: TGTGCCAGTGTGCCTAGGACGAACACCGGGGAGCTGTTTTTT. It is translated as CASVPRTNTGELFF. Filled out from reference TRBV5-5 and TRBJ2-2, the complete variable domain reads DAGVTQSPTHLIKTRGQQVTLRCSPISGHKSVSWYQQVLGQGPQFIFQYYEKEERGRGNFPDRFSARQFPNYSSELNVNALLLGDSALYLCASVPRTNTGELFFGEGSRLTVL.

J is TRBJ2-1 and V is TRBV5-1; D assignment may be TRBD1 or TRBD2 (6 bases each). Germline V CDR1 and CDR2: SGHRS, YFSETQ. The ends were cut back, 1 base at V and 2 bases at J, with 13 bases in the middle. This CDR3 is built from 16 residues. This CDR3 is CASSLLGGVPYNEQFF. The CDR3 bases are TGCGCCAGCAGCTTGTTGGGGGGCGTACCCTACAATGAGCAGTTCTTC.

This clone was picked up a small number of times. The chain is built from TRBV5-1 and TRBJ2-1, with a weak D call TRBD2 (6 bases). Germline-derived CDR1 and CDR2 are SGHRS and YFSETQ. Trimming removed 0 bases at V and 4 bases at J, with 11 bases between. CDR3 length equals 15 residues. This CDR3 reads CASSLEGGDYNEQFF. The CDR3 DNA reads as TGCGCCAGCAGCTTGGAGGGCGGGGATTACAATGAGCAGTTCTTC.

About this clone itself: An end of the junction does not agree with germline; a read error may underlie this. This chain uses TRBV30 with TRBJ2-1; D gene uncertain. The CDR3 spans 11 residues. Germline CDR1 and CDR2: GTSNPN and SVGIG (reference sequence). The CDR3 loop is CAWSQRELAIF. CDR3 bases: TGTGCCTGGAGTCAACGCGAGCTCGCGATCTTC.

The rearrangement links TRBV30 to TRBJ2-7; D unclear. V shed 2 bases and J shed 2 bases, with 22 bases lying between them. The CDR3 has 17 residues. The germline CDR1 and CDR2 sequences are GTSNPN and SVGIG (reference sequence). The CDR3, as DNA: TGTGCCTGGAGTTCCCCCTGGTTTAGGACCCAAACCTACGAGCAGTACTTC. Protein product: CAWSSPWFRTQTYEQYF.

The V and J genes are TRBV29-1 and TRBJ2-3; 7 positions match TRBD2. This CDR3 has 14 residues. Looked up from germline, CDR1 is SQVTM and CDR2 is ANQGSEA. V dropped 6 bases and J dropped 1; count of bases not matched to a gene: 7. CDR3 sequence: CSVSLAPRTDTQYF. The CDR3 DNA follows: TGCAGCGTCTCACTAGCGCCCCGCACAGATACGCAGTATTTT.

V and J are TRBV11-2 and TRBJ2-7; D might be TRBD1 (5 bases). Germline CDR1 SGHAT, CDR2 FQNNGV. V was trimmed by 4 bases and J by 3 bases, leaving 13 bases between them. The CDR3 consists of 14 residues. The chain's CDR3 is CASSSPTEYYEQYF. CDR3 coding DNA: TGTGCCAGCAGCTCCCCGACAGAGTACTACGAGCAGTACTTC.

This chain connects TRBV6-1 to TRBJ2-6; TRBD1 is a possible D gene (5 bases). This CDR3 is 17 amino acids long. Germline V gene sequence: CDR1 MNHNS, CDR2 SASEGT. V was cut by 3 bases and J by 0 bases, with 12 bases left in between. CDR3 amino acids: CASSEVRALSGANVLTF. In DNA, the CDR3 is TGTGCCAGCAGTGAGGTCAGGGCCCTCTCTGGGGCCAACGTCCTGACTTTC.

The chain joins TRBV18 to TRBJ1-5, with D hard to call. Germline V CDR1 and CDR2: KGHSH, LQKENI. V gave up 6 bases and J gave up 7 bases, with 13 bases separating them. The CDR3 runs 13 residues. In DNA, the CDR3 is TGTGCCAGCTCGGGAGGGCTCTACCAGCCCCAGCATTTT. Translating gives CASSGGLYQPQHF.

In this sample, this clone turned up once. V and J are TRBV7-2 and TRBJ2-1; no reliable D call. Germline lookup yields CDR1 SGHTA and CDR2 FQGNSA. With 1 base removed from V and 3 bases from J, the gap between germline ends came to 10 bases. The CDR3 totals 15 residues. CDR3 sequence: CASSLGASYYNEQFF. DNA of the CDR3: TGTGCCAGCAGCTTAGGGGCTTCCTACTACAATGAGCAGTTCTTC.

J is TRBJ2-7 and V is TRBV25-1; 9 nucleotides align to TRBD1. Trimming at V came to 5 bases and at J to 6 bases, leaving 11 bases not matched to a gene. The CDR3 consists of 15 residues. Germline CDR1 and CDR2: MGHDK and SYGVNS. As DNA, the CDR3 is TGTGCCAGCAGTAGAACAGGGACAGGGTACGGCGAGCAGTACTTC. Translated, it gives CASSRTGTGYGEQYF.

V usage is TRBV10-3 and J usage is TRBJ2-1; 8 bases fit TRBD2. CDR3 length: 15 residues. Germline V gives CDR1 ENHRY, CDR2 SYGVKD. The junction had 12 bases not matched to a gene; V was cut back by 7 bases and J by 7 bases. DNA of the CDR3: TGTGCCATCAACGGGGGGGTACCCCTAGGAAATGAGCAGTTCTTC. Translated, it gives CAINGGVPLGNEQFF.

V gene TRBV11-3 combines with J gene TRBJ2-3; 7 bases fit TRBD2. The length of the CDR3 is 17 residues. Germline V lookup: CDR1 SGHNT, CDR2 YENEEA. Unmatched junction bases numbered 7, after V lost 1 base and J lost 0 bases. The CDR3 region is CASSLGQLAPSTDTQYF. CDR3 DNA: TGTGCCAGCAGCTTAGGTCAACTAGCGCCAAGCACAGATACGCAGTATTTT.

The chain couples TRBV5-8 to TRBJ2-5; D gene unclear. The V end was cut by 3 bases, the J end by 7 bases, with 1 base between. Looked up from germline, CDR1 is SGHTS and CDR2 is YDEGEE. The CDR3 contains 9 residues. The CDR3: CASSWTQYF. DNA of the CDR3: TGTGCCAGCAGCTGGACCCAGTACTTC.

The chain employs TRBV11-3 and TRBJ2-7; D might be TRBD1 or TRBD2, each matching 5 bases. CDR3 size: 14 residues. CDR1 SGHNT and CDR2 YENEEA come from the germline V gene. The ends were cut back, 7 bases at V and 1 base at J, with 14 bases in the middle. The CDR3 DNA sequence: TGTGCCAGCATCGACAGAGGGAGATCCTACGAGCAGTACTTC. Its protein product is CASIDRGRSYEQYF.

The chain combines TRBV5-1 with TRBJ2-3; D may be TRBD1 (6 bases). The CDR3 totals 16 residues. V lost 4 bases to trimming and J lost 2 bases, with 17 bases between them. Germline CDR1 is SGHRS and CDR2 is YFSETQ. CDR3 in DNA: TGCGCCAGCAGCCTAGACAGGTTATTAACCACAGATACGCAGTATTTT. This sequence encodes CASSLDRLLTTDTQYF.

The V and J genes are TRBV5-4 and TRBJ1-1; 8 nucleotides match TRBD1. The CDR3 has 16 amino acids. Trimming cost V 3 bases and J 0 bases; bases outside gene matches: 7. Germline V lookup: CDR1 SGHNT, CDR2 YYREEE (reference sequence). The CDR3 nucleotides are TGTGCCAGCAGCTCGGGCGGGACAGGCCTGAACACTGAAGCTTTCTTT. Translated, it gives CASSSGGTGLNTEAFF.

The genes are TRBV2 and TRBJ1-5, with D possibly being TRBD1 (6 bases). The CDR3 length is 15 residues. Trimming cost V 2 bases and J 2 bases, with 10 bases left between them. Germline CDR1 reads SNHLY; CDR2 reads FYNNEI. The CDR3, as DNA: TGTGCCAGCAGTGAAATGGGGGGCGGCAATCAGCCCCAGCATTTT. Translation gives CASSEMGGGNQPQHF.

This clone was seen repeatedly, ten times or more. The rearrangement links TRBV9 to TRBJ1-5, with TRBD1 matching 7 bases. V was clipped by 4 bases and J by 8 bases; unmatched bases: 6. This CDR3 region has 13 residues. The germline V gene encodes CDR1 SGDLS and CDR2 YYNGEE. For the CDR3, the DNA is TGTGCCAGCAGCAGGGGGCCCCTGGAGCCCCAGCATTTT. Amino acid sequence: CASSRGPLEPQHF.

This clone turned up a few times. The rearrangement links TRBV5-1 to TRBJ1-1, with 7 bases identical to TRBD1. The CDR3 spans 14 residues. V lost 0 bases, J lost 6 bases, and 5 bases stayed unmatched. Germline V gene data show CDR1 as SGHRS and CDR2 as YFSETQ. The CDR3 nucleotides are TGCGCCAGCAGCTTGGACAGGGGCTACGCTGAAGCTTTCTTT. It specifies CASSLDRGYAEAFF.

A single count supports this clone. In DNA form, the CDR3 reads TGTGCCAGTAGCTCCCTAGACACCCTTAGGGGTGGCTACACCTTC. Its protein product is CASSSLDTLRGGYTF. This rearrangement joins TRBV19 to TRBJ1-2; TRBD1 is a possible D gene (5 bases). Germline-derived CDR1 and CDR2 are LNHDA and SQIVND (reference sequence). This CDR3 has 15 residues. The ends were cut back, 6 bases at V and 7 bases at J, with 21 bases in the middle.

This chain joins TRBV10-2 and TRBJ2-3; D is perhaps TRBD1 (6 bases). The CDR3 is made up of 15 amino acids. Germline-derived CDR1 and CDR2 are WSHSY and SAAADI. The V end lost 6 bases, the J end lost 1 base, and 14 bases lay between the germline ends. CDR3 sequence (DNA): TGCGCCAGCAGCTCTCAGGACAGACGCACAGATACGCAGTATTTT. This sequence encodes CASSSQDRRTDTQYF.

This rearrangement joins TRBV5-1 to TRBJ2-2; no clear D gene. Germline lookup yields CDR1 SGHRS and CDR2 YFSETQ. The CDR3 loop spans 15 amino acids. Trimming shortened V by 0 bases and J by 6 bases, and 12 bases separated the two germline ends. The CDR3 coding sequence is TGCGCCAGCAGCTTGGGAGGTATCCATCCCGGGGAGCTGTTTTTT. Translation: CASSLGGIHPGELFF.

The chain uses TRBV18 and TRBJ2-5; 11 nucleotides line up with TRBD2. This CDR3 region has 17 residues. J gave up 2 bases and V 0 bases, and 5 bases lay outside the gene matches. Germline V CDR1 and CDR2: KGHSH, LQKENI. CDR3 coding DNA: TGTGCCAGCTCACCACCGAGTGGGACTAGCGGTCAAGAGACCCAGTACTTC. It is translated as CASSPPSGTSGQETQYF.

The table lists this clone with a count of one. V and J are TRBV28 and TRBJ2-7; 7 nucleotides agree with TRBD2. Germline V lookup: CDR1 MDHEN, CDR2 SYDVKM. V shed 7 bases, J shed 7 bases, and the junction held 7 bases outside the gene matches. The length of the CDR3 is 12 residues. CDR3 coding DNA: TGTGCCAGCACCACATCACTAGCGGAGCAGTACTTC. This sequence encodes CASTTSLAEQYF.

The chain joins TRBV10-3 to TRBJ1-1; TRBD1 matches 9 bases. Looked up from germline, CDR1 is ENHRY and CDR2 is SYGVKD. The CDR3 sequence is 14 residues long. V dropped 8 bases and J dropped 4; count of bases not matched to a gene: 8. The CDR3 region has the DNA TGTGCCATCGGGACGGGACAGGGAATCACTGAAGCTTTCTTT. Encoded protein: CAIGTGQGITEAFF.

A word on this clone: This sample also contains other DNA sequences that code for the same CDR3. The chain uses TRBV5-1 and TRBJ1-1, with a tentative D call TRBD1 (6 bases). V was trimmed by 1 base and J by 0 bases, leaving 7 bases between them. This CDR3 spans 14 amino acids. Germline-derived CDR1 and CDR2 are SGHRS and YFSETQ. The CDR3 is CASSLTGLNTEAFF. CDR3 sequence (DNA): TGCGCCAGCAGCTTGACAGGGTTGAACACTGAAGCTTTCTTT. Full variable domain (rest looked up from reference TRBV5-1 and TRBJ1-1): KAGVTQTPRYLIKTRGQQVTLSCSPISGHRSVSWYQQTPGQGLQFLFEYFSETQRNKGNFPGRFSGRQFSNSRSEMNVSTLELGDSALYLCASSLTGLNTEAFFGQGTRLTVV.

In this sample, this clone turned up a few times. This chain links TRBV2 with TRBJ2-5; 7 positions agree with TRBD2. The CDR3 consists of 14 residues. The junction had 2 bases not matched to a gene; V was cut back by 4 bases and J by 0 bases. Germline CDR1 reads SNHLY; CDR2 reads FYNNEI. CDR3 bases: TGTGCCAGCAGTGGGGAGGGCCACCAAGAGACCCAGTACTTC. This gives the protein CASSGEGHQETQYF.

This clone has a handful of counts. V usage is TRBV27 and J usage is TRBJ1-1, with 7 bases that match TRBD1. In germline, CDR1 is MNHEY, CDR2 SMNVEV (reference sequence). The CDR3 spans 15 residues. V lost 6 bases and J lost 4; bases outside the gene matches: 11. CDR3 in DNA: TGTGCCAGCAGACCGCGACAGGGAGGTCTCACTGAAGCTTTCTTT. Amino acid sequence: CASRPRQGGLTEAFF.